Below, 32 T cell receptor beta chains from the same sample are listed, as sequenced in a study of blood T cell repertoires in COVID-19. Sequencing was performed with immunoSEQ multiplex PCR; in TCRdb, only in-frame clones are kept and a portion is missing. The sample holds 470,000 or so clones, 87% seen once. The specimen was PBMCs or T cells enriched from blood (not recorded which). Receptors originate from a woman aged 18-29 years with acute COVID-19.

The rearrangement links TRBV21-1 to TRBJ2-1; TRBD2 reflects the table's D call only, with no check against the DNA. TRBV21-1 is given as a pseudogene. The CDR3 has 15 amino acids. Here the CDR3 reads CASSKLGGGRNEQFF. The CDR3 coding sequence is TGTGCCAGCAGCAAACTTGGGGGAGGAAGAAATGAGCAGTTCTTC.

The table lists this clone with a few counts. The chain links TRBV5-1 to TRBJ1-6, with 8 bases identical to TRBD1. J lost 6 bases, V lost 5 bases, and 1 base had no gene match. Germline V gene lookup returns CDR1 SGHRS and CDR2 YFSETQ. The CDR3 has 13 residues. In DNA form, the CDR3 reads TGCGCCAGCAGAGGACAGGGTAATTCACCCCTCCACTTT. Translation: CASRGQGNSPLHF.

The CDR3 protein is CSVLGGSGGFFRTDTQYF. The CDR3, as DNA: TGCAGCGTCCTCGGAGGGAGCGGGGGGTTCTTCCGCACAGATACGCAGTATTTT. The chain recombines TRBV29-1 with TRBJ2-3; 9 bases fit TRBD2. Germline CDR1 is SQVTM and CDR2 is ANQGSEA. The CDR3 contains 18 residues. After removal of 6 bases from V and 1 base from J, the junction contained 17 bases not matched to a gene.

This rearrangement joins TRBV2 to TRBJ2-5; TRBD1 agrees at 7 bases. From germline, CDR1 is SNHLY and CDR2 FYNNEI. This CDR3 is 16 amino acids long. Trimming at V came to 0 bases and at J to 5 bases, leaving 9 bases not matched to a gene. The DNA for the CDR3 is TGTGCCAGCAGTGAAGCGGGGGACAGCGCAAAGGAGACCCAGTACTTC. Protein product: CASSEAGDSAKETQYF.

The chain is built from TRBV19 and TRBJ2-3; 13 bases are shared with TRBD2. CDR1 LNHDA and CDR2 SQIVND come from the germline V gene (reference sequence). The junction had 13 bases not matched to a gene; V was cut back by 5 bases and J by 2 bases. The CDR3 runs 19 residues. The CDR3 sequence is CASSPRLAGGRQFTDTQYF. DNA of the CDR3: TGTGCCAGTAGTCCGCGACTAGCGGGAGGCCGACAGTTCACAGATACGCAGTATTTT.

V is TRBV7-2 and J is TRBJ2-5; a possible D gene is TRBD1 (5 bases). The V end lost 1 base, the J end lost 0 bases, and 9 bases lay between the germline ends. CDR3 length equals 15 residues. Germline V lookup: CDR1 SGHTA, CDR2 FQGNSA. CDR3 coding DNA: TGTGCCAGCAGCTTAGGACCAGGGCACCAAGAGACCCAGTACTTC. Protein: CASSLGPGHQETQYF. Complete variable domain (other parts from reference TRBV7-2 and TRBJ2-5): GAGVSQSPSNKVTEKGKDVELRCDPISGHTALYWYRQSLGQGLEFLIYFQGNSAPDKSGLPSDRFSAERTGGSVSTLTIQRTQQEDSAVYLCASSLGPGHQETQYFGPGTRLLVL.

The chain is built from TRBV27 and TRBJ2-3, with 11 bases matching TRBD2. The J segment lost 6 bases and the V segment lost 6 bases, leaving 2 bases of the junction unmatched. The germline V gene encodes CDR1 MNHEY and CDR2 SMNVEV (reference sequence). The CDR3 extends over 13 amino acids. The CDR3 sequence: CASRLAGADTQYF. CDR3 nucleotide sequence: TGTGCCAGCAGACTAGCGGGGGCGGATACGCAGTATTTT.

In this sample, this clone turned up once. The chain combines TRBV28 with TRBJ1-4; D remains ambiguous. Germline V gene data show CDR1 as MDHEN and CDR2 as SYDVKM. Trimming pared 7 bases from V and 6 bases from J, leaving 21 bases between. This CDR3 has 16 amino acids. The CDR3 reads CASNPGLPGSDEKLFF. The CDR3 nucleotides are TGTGCCAGCAATCCCGGCCTGCCCGGGTCGGATGAAAAACTGTTTTTT.

The gene calls are TRBV25-1 and TRBJ2-1; 8 positions agree with TRBD1. The germline gives CDR1 MGHDK, CDR2 SYGVNS. This CDR3 has 16 residues. V gave up 4 bases and J gave up 8 bases; unmatched junction bases: 13. CDR3 DNA sequence: TGTGCCAGCAGTGCCGAGACAGGGGTGAAAATACATGAGCAGTTCTTC. Translation gives CASSAETGVKIHEQFF. Combining the CDR3 with reference TRBV25-1 and TRBJ2-1 gives the whole variable domain EADIYQTPRYLVIGTGKKITLECSQTMGHDKMYWYQQDPGMELHLIHYSYGVNSTEKGDLSSESTVSRIRTEHFPLTLESARPSHTSQYLCASSAETGVKIHEQFFGPGTRLTVL.

The gene calls are TRBV24-1 and TRBJ1-3, with TRBD1 as a possible D gene (5 bases). V dropped 4 bases and J dropped 0 bases, with 9 bases sitting between them. This CDR3 is 15 amino acids long. In germline, CDR1 is KGHDR, CDR2 SFDVKD. In nucleotides, the CDR3 is TGTGCCACCAGTGACAGCGACAGCTCTGGAAACACCATATATTTT. This gives the protein CATSDSDSSGNTIYF.

This clone was counted once. The chain recombines TRBV19 with TRBJ2-4, with 9 bases matching TRBD1. Unmatched junction bases numbered 2, after V lost 4 bases and J lost 1 base. The CDR3 has 15 amino acids. Germline-derived CDR1 and CDR2 are LNHDA and SQIVND (reference sequence). CDR3 DNA sequence: TGTGCCAGTAGTACCGGACAGGGGGCCAAAAACATTCAGTACTTC. Its translation: CASSTGQGAKNIQYF.

On this clone: Other DNA sequences in the same sample also yield this CDR3. J is TRBJ2-5 and V is TRBV19; D uncertain. Germline V gives CDR1 LNHDA, CDR2 SQIVND (reference sequence). The germline V and J ends were trimmed by 2 bases and 1 base, with 5 bases remaining between them. The CDR3 sequence is 13 residues long. The DNA for the CDR3 is TGTGCCAGTAGTATAAACACCCAAGAGACCCAGTACTTC. It yields the protein CASSINTQETQYF.

V and J are TRBV18 and TRBJ1-1, with D perhaps TRBD1 (6 bases). V gave up 5 bases and J gave up 3 bases, with 10 bases separating them. This CDR3 has 13 residues. CDR1 KGHSH and CDR2 LQKENI come from the germline V gene. The CDR3 bases are TGTGCCAGCTCAGGGGGGGGGCACACTGAAGCTTTCTTT. It specifies CASSGGGHTEAFF.

The count of this clone is one. The chain combines TRBV9 with TRBJ1-2; D possibly corresponds to TRBD1 (6 bases). This CDR3 has 15 residues. Germline loops: CDR1 SGDLS, CDR2 YYNGEE. Trimming removed 3 bases at V and 3 bases at J, with 15 bases between. As DNA, the CDR3 is TGTGCCAGCAGCGCCTTGGGGGGGCGAGACTATGGCTACACCTTC. This sequence encodes CASSALGGRDYGYTF.

This clone was found once. J is TRBJ1-1 and V is TRBV7-3; 9 bases agree with TRBD1. This CDR3 is built from 15 residues. The junction had 7 bases not matched to a gene; V was cut back by 4 bases and J by 4 bases. Looked up from germline, CDR1 is SGHTA and CDR2 is FQGTGA. The CDR3 is CASSSTGGKGTEAFF. CDR3 DNA sequence: TGTGCCAGCAGCTCCACAGGGGGCAAGGGCACTGAAGCTTTCTTT.

The CDR3 spells CASSLEGQGNEKLFF. CDR3 bases: TGCGCCAGCAGCTTGGAGGGACAGGGTAATGAAAAACTGTTTTTT. V and J are TRBV5-1 and TRBJ1-4, with 9 bases lining up with TRBD1. V lost 0 bases to trimming and J lost 4 bases; unmatched junction nucleotides: 1. The germline gives CDR1 SGHRS, CDR2 YFSETQ. The CDR3 length is 15 residues.

The chain is built from TRBV3-1 (or the pseudogene TRBV3-2) and TRBJ1-6; maybe TRBD1 (5 bases). V was cut by 4 bases and J by 7 bases, with 14 bases left in between. The germline gives CDR1 LGHDT, CDR2 YNNKEL (reference sequence). This CDR3 comprises 15 residues. The CDR3, as DNA: TGTGCCAGCAGCCGATCCGGAAACAGGAATTCACCCCTCCACTTT. Translating gives CASSRSGNRNSPLHF.

The chain couples TRBV28 to TRBJ1-2; tentatively, D is TRBD1 (5 bases). The V and J ends lost 2 bases and 5 bases respectively, with 12 bases between them. The CDR3 spans 14 residues. The V gene's germline CDR1 is MDHEN and CDR2 SYDVKM. The CDR3 DNA reads TGTGCCAGCAGTTTAAGGGGTCCTCCTTATGGCTACACCTTC. Translation: CASSLRGPPYGYTF.

The CDR3 DNA reads as TGTGCCATCAGTGGCTCGGGGTCCTCCCGCTCCTACGAGCAGTACTTC. This translates into CAISGSGSSRSYEQYF. The chain employs TRBV10-3 and TRBJ2-7; TRBD2 might be the D (5 bases). Germline V CDR1 and CDR2: ENHRY, SYGVKD. The CDR3 covers 16 residues. V was trimmed by 4 bases and J by 0 bases, leaving 16 bases between them.

This clone was seen a single time. CDR3 amino acids: CASRHGQEITEAFF. DNA of the CDR3: TGTGCCAGCAGACATGGACAGGAGATCACTGAAGCTTTCTTT. V is TRBV3-1 (or the pseudogene TRBV3-2) and J is TRBJ1-1; 7 bases are shared with TRBD1. The CDR3 has 14 residues. The germline CDR1 and CDR2 sequences are LGHDT and YNNKEL (reference sequence). The junction had 8 bases not matched to a gene; V was cut back by 6 bases and J by 4 bases.

This clone was observed a few times. The chain has TRBV28 and TRBJ1-2; TRBD1 matches at 8 bases. The V and J ends lost 5 bases and 9 bases, in that order; junction bases with no gene match: 11. The CDR3 sequence is 14 residues long. The V gene's germline CDR1 is MDHEN and CDR2 SYDVKM. Here the CDR3 DNA reads TGTGCCAGCAGTGTATCGGCAGGGGGCCTGAGCTACACCTTC. This codes for CASSVSAGGLSYTF.

The rearrangement uses TRBV27 and TRBJ1-2, with TRBD1 as a possible D gene (5 bases). V gave up 5 bases and J gave up 6 bases, with 16 bases separating them. This CDR3 is 14 amino acids long. The germline gives CDR1 MNHEY, CDR2 SMNVEV (reference sequence). In nucleotides, the CDR3 is TGTGCCAGCAGTCCTAGAAGGGGTCCCCATGGCTACACCTTC. It yields the protein CASSPRRGPHGYTF.

V usage is TRBV18 and J usage is TRBJ2-5; perhaps TRBD1 as D (5 bases). Germline V gene sequence: CDR1 KGHSH, CDR2 LQKENI. The ends were cut back, 6 bases at V and 5 bases at J, with 13 bases in the middle. CDR3 length: 13 residues. CDR3 in amino acids: CASSAGFDETQYF. The CDR3 DNA follows: TGTGCCAGCTCCGCAGGGTTCGACGAGACCCAGTACTTC.

The chain joins TRBV7-2 to TRBJ1-2, with TRBD1 identical over 8 bases. Germline CDR1 SGHTA, CDR2 FQGNSA. Unmatched junction bases numbered 16, after V lost 5 bases and J lost 5 bases. This CDR3 is built from 17 residues. The CDR3 reads CASSPSRATGAGYGYTF. CDR3 nucleotide sequence: TGTGCCAGCAGCCCTAGTCGAGCGACAGGGGCGGGGTATGGCTACACCTTC. The full variable domain, its missing parts supplied by reference TRBV7-2 and TRBJ1-2, is GAGVSQSPSNKVTEKGKDVELRCDPISGHTALYWYRQSLGQGLEFLIYFQGNSAPDKSGLPSDRFSAERTGGSVSTLTIQRTQQEDSAVYLCASSPSRATGAGYGYTFGSGTRLTVV.

This sequence joins TRBV19 and TRBJ1-1, with TRBD1 matching 8 bases. The ends lost 8 bases at V and 1 base at J; junction bases unmatched: 12. Germline CDR1 and CDR2: LNHDA and SQIVND (reference sequence). The CDR3 covers 16 residues. The DNA for the CDR3 is TGTGCCAGTCTAAAATATCGAGGACAGGGGAACACTGAAGCTTTCTTT. Its protein is CASLKYRGQGNTEAFF.

The genes are TRBV6-5 and TRBJ2-7, with 8 bases identical to TRBD1. The CDR3 consists of 13 residues. CDR1 and CDR2 from the germline V gene are MNHEY and SVGAGI. V lost 8 bases, J lost 7 bases, and 10 bases stayed unmatched. CDR3 sequence reads: CASSSTGVGEQYF. In DNA, the CDR3 is TGTGCCAGCTCTTCGACAGGGGTGGGGGAGCAGTACTTC.

CDR3 DNA: TGTGCCAGCTCAACCCAGAGTCCAGGGGTCGAACCCCTCCACTTT. It codes for CASSTQSPGVEPLHF. J is TRBJ1-6 and V is TRBV18; D is possibly TRBD1 (6 bases). CDR1 is KGHSH and CDR2 is LQKENI in the germline V gene. The CDR3 is 15 residues long. Trimming took 5 bases from V and 12 from J, leaving 20 bases between them.

This rearrangement joins TRBV20-1 to TRBJ2-7; unclear D gene. V lost 6 bases, J lost 0 bases, and 6 bases lay in between. Germline assignment: CDR1 DFQATT and CDR2 SNEGSKA (reference sequence). The CDR3 covers 11 residues. The CDR3 sequence is CSASSSYEQYF. The CDR3 nucleotides are TGCAGTGCCTCCAGCTCCTACGAGCAGTACTTC.

The chain joins TRBV5-1 to TRBJ2-3; 8 bases are shared with TRBD1. This CDR3 has 14 amino acids. Germline CDR1 and CDR2: SGHRS and YFSETQ. With 2 bases clipped from V and 7 bases from J, the junction kept 6 bases outside the gene matches. The CDR3 region has the DNA TGCGCCAGCAGCTTAGGGACAGGAGAGAATACGCAGTATTTT. This sequence encodes CASSLGTGENTQYF.

The J gene is TRBJ2-1, the V gene TRBV6-6; 10 bases line up with TRBD1. The junction had 4 bases not matched to a gene; V was cut back by 6 bases and J by 5 bases. Germline lookup yields CDR1 MNHNY and CDR2 SVGAGI (reference sequence). The CDR3 is made up of 14 amino acids. CDR3 nucleotide sequence: TGTGCCAGCAGGGGACAGGGGAGAGACAATGAGCAGTTCTTC. Translating it yields CASRGQGRDNEQFF.

This clone was seen a few times. The chain uses TRBV5-1 and TRBJ1-6; D remains unclear. This CDR3 has 14 residues. V lost 0 bases, J lost 6 bases, and 7 bases lay in between. The germline V gene has CDR1 SGHRS and CDR2 YFSETQ. This chain's CDR3 is CASSLGEVNSPLHF. In DNA, the CDR3 is TGCGCCAGCAGCTTGGGTGAGGTTAATTCACCCCTCCACTTT.

This rearrangement joins TRBV28 to TRBJ2-7; the D gene is possibly TRBD1 (6 bases). This CDR3 is 15 amino acids long. V lost 2 bases and J lost 0, with 11 bases in between. Looked up from germline, CDR1 is MDHEN and CDR2 is SYDVKM. CDR3 nucleotide sequence: TGTGCCAGCAGTTTAGTCCGGACAGCCTCCTACGAGCAGTACTTC. Amino acids: CASSLVRTASYEQYF.